Following are 20 T cell receptor beta chains from one sample sequenced in a study of beta chain features in type 1 diabetes. The sequenced template was cDNA made from the entire isolated RNA. Repertoires were generated with immunoSEQ multiplex PCR, while TCRdb's copy carries only in-frame clones and drops some. The table has about half a million clones, 30% seen once. The specimen was naive CD4+ T cells from blood. All receptors come from a man between 18 and 29 years old in good health.

This clone appeared a few times. This rearrangement joins TRBV30 to TRBJ1-4; D perhaps matches TRBD1 (6 bases). V gave up 4 bases and J gave up 6 bases, with 12 bases separating them. This CDR3 is 13 amino acids long. In germline, CDR1 is GTSNPN, CDR2 SVGIG (reference sequence). The CDR3, as DNA: TGTGCCTGGAATCGGGCAGGGGATGAAAAACTGTTTTTT. This gives the protein CAWNRAGDEKLFF.

The V call is TRBV29-1, the J call TRBJ2-5; 9 nucleotides line up with TRBD1. CDR3 length: 13 amino acids. Germline-derived CDR1 and CDR2 are SQVTM and ANQGSEA. Losses at the gene ends were 8 bases for V and 4 bases for J; bases not matched to a gene: 8. This chain's CDR3 is CSLLTGGVETQYF. DNA of the CDR3: TGCAGCCTTCTCACAGGGGGCGTAGAGACCCAGTACTTC.

This chain connects TRBV18 to TRBJ2-1; 9 nucleotides agree with TRBD1. The germline V gene encodes CDR1 KGHSH and CDR2 LQKENI. The CDR3 consists of 16 residues. V lost 4 bases and J lost 2; bases outside the gene matches: 6. CDR3 amino acids: CASSRSGTGTYNEQFF. The CDR3 DNA reads as TGTGCCAGCTCACGCTCCGGGACAGGGACCTACAATGAGCAGTTCTTC. The complete variable domain, with remaining parts taken from reference TRBV18 and TRBJ2-1, reads NAGVMQNPRHLVRRRGQEARLRCSPMKGHSHVYWYRQLPEEGLKFMVYLQKENIIDESGMPKERFSAEFPKEGPSILRIQQVVRGDSAAYFCASSRSGTGTYNEQFFGPGTRLTVL.

The chain uses TRBV15 and TRBJ1-2; no firm D call. The CDR3 has 15 residues. The germline V gene encodes CDR1 LNHNV and CDR2 YYDKDF (reference sequence). V lost 0 bases and J 2 bases, leaving 10 bases between the germline ends. CDR3 nucleotides: TGTGCCACCAGCAGAGACGTTGACAACAACTATGGCTACACCTTC. It codes for CATSRDVDNNYGYTF.

This chain joins TRBV9 and TRBJ1-3; 8 bases fit TRBD1. From germline, CDR1 is SGDLS and CDR2 YYNGEE. V was clipped by 7 bases and J by 2 bases; unmatched bases: 2. There are 13 residues in the CDR3. The CDR3 DNA reads TGTGCCAGCGGACAGGGTACTGGAAACACCATATATTTT. Translated, it gives CASGQGTGNTIYF.

J is TRBJ1-4 and V is TRBV9, with 7 positions matching TRBD1. Losses at the gene ends were 4 bases for V and 8 bases for J; bases not matched to a gene: 11. There are 15 residues in the CDR3. Germline CDR1 is SGDLS and CDR2 is YYNGEE. The CDR3 DNA reads as TGTGCCAGCAGCTTAACCGGGACAGTCTTAGAAAAACTGTTTTTT. Its protein is CASSLTGTVLEKLFF.

Only a few counts were recorded for this clone. V and J are TRBV7-9 and TRBJ1-1; 7 bases fit TRBD1. The trim removed 7 bases at V and 1 base at J, leaving 6 bases unmatched. The CDR3 spans 14 residues. Looked up from germline, CDR1 is SEHNR and CDR2 is FQNEAQ (reference sequence). The CDR3 DNA sequence: TGTGCCAGCAACAGGGGCGGATCGAACACTGAAGCTTTCTTT. Its translation: CASNRGGSNTEAFF.

The chain links TRBV29-1 to TRBJ1-1; TRBD1 aligns across 7 bases. Germline V gives CDR1 SQVTM, CDR2 ANQGSEA. The CDR3 runs to 16 residues. Trimming cost V 7 bases and J 1 base; bases outside gene matches: 15. For the CDR3, the DNA is TGCAGCGGAGCCGGCCGACAGGGAGGGGAGAACACTGAAGCTTTCTTT. It translates to CSGAGRQGGENTEAFF. The full variable domain, with the rest looked up from reference TRBV29-1 and TRBJ1-1, is SAVISQKPSRDICQRGTSLTIQCQVDSQVTMMFWYRQQPGQSLTLIATANQGSEATYESGFVIDKFPISRPNLTFSTLTVSNMSPEDSSIYLCSGAGRQGGENTEAFFGQGTRLTVV.

V usage is TRBV18 and J usage is TRBJ1-2; D is ambiguous. The V gene's germline CDR1 is KGHSH and CDR2 LQKENI. The CDR3 totals 12 residues. V gave up 3 bases and J gave up 6 bases, with 8 bases separating them. The CDR3 DNA reads TGTGCCAGCTCACCTTGGACGAATGGCTACACCTTC. Protein sequence: CASSPWTNGYTF.

A few counts support this clone. The chain is built from TRBV29-1 and TRBJ1-2; 12 bases line up with TRBD1. Per the germline V gene, CDR1 is SQVTM and CDR2 is ANQGSEA. The CDR3 has 13 amino acids. The junction had 7 bases not matched to a gene; V was cut back by 7 bases and J by 7 bases. The CDR3 nucleotides read TGCAGCGGGGTGGGACAGGGGGCTCTTGGCTACACCTTC. Translating gives CSGVGQGALGYTF.

This sequence joins TRBV4-3 and TRBJ1-1; 9 nucleotides line up with TRBD1. This CDR3 is 15 amino acids long. CDR1 and CDR2 from the germline V gene are LGHNA and YSLEER. Unmatched junction bases numbered 3, after V lost 3 bases and J lost 1 base. This CDR3 reads CASSHADRGNTEAFF. Here the CDR3 DNA reads TGCGCCAGCAGCCACGCGGACAGGGGGAACACTGAAGCTTTCTTT.

This clone appeared a few times. The identical CDR3 is also encoded by other nucleotide sequences in the sample. This CDR3 is CAWSPGQSNQPQHF. The CDR3 nucleotides are TGTGCCTGGAGTCCTGGACAGAGCAATCAGCCCCAGCATTTT. This sequence joins TRBV30 and TRBJ1-5; perhaps TRBD1 as D (6 bases). Per germline, CDR1 GTSNPN and CDR2 SVGIG (reference sequence). Deletions cut 2 bases from V and 1 base from J, with 9 bases between. CDR3 length equals 14 residues.

The genes are TRBV6-6 and TRBJ2-3, with a tentative D call TRBD2 (5 bases). Germline loops: CDR1 MNHNY, CDR2 SVGAGI (reference sequence). This CDR3 is 14 amino acids long. V lost 4 bases, J lost 6 bases, and 14 bases lay in between. DNA for the CDR3: TGTGCCAGCAGTTCATCCGGCGCGGGTGATACGCAGTATTTT. It codes for CASSSSGAGDTQYF.

In the case of this clone: In the same sample, other DNA sequences code for this CDR3. The chain joins TRBV9 to TRBJ2-5; the D is unclear. Trimming removed 2 bases from V and 2 bases from J, with 7 bases in between. CDR1 is SGDLS, CDR2 YYNGEE, per germline. The CDR3 extends over 13 amino acids. The CDR3 nucleotides read TGTGCCAGCAGCGTGTCCAGGCAAGAGACCCAGTACTTC. Translation: CASSVSRQETQYF.

The chain carries TRBV7-2 and TRBJ2-1; D not resolved. The CDR3 covers 15 residues. Trimming took off 7 bases at V and 0 bases at J, with 13 bases between the two ends. The germline V gene encodes CDR1 SGHTA and CDR2 FQGNSA. The CDR3 nucleotides are TGTGCCAGCATCCCTGGACGAAGCTCCTACAATGAGCAGTTCTTC. Amino acids: CASIPGRSSYNEQFF. Full variable domain (rest looked up from reference TRBV7-2 and TRBJ2-1): GAGVSQSPSNKVTEKGKDVELRCDPISGHTALYWYRQSLGQGLEFLIYFQGNSAPDKSGLPSDRFSAERTGGSVSTLTIQRTQQEDSAVYLCASIPGRSSYNEQFFGPGTRLTVL.

The chain has TRBV10-3 and TRBJ2-5, with a possible D match to TRBD1 (5 bases). The CDR3 contains 13 residues. Per the germline V gene, CDR1 is ENHRY and CDR2 is SYGVKD. V dropped 11 bases and J dropped 5 bases, with 18 bases sitting between them. The CDR3 here is CASSRQGGETQYF. For the CDR3, the DNA is TGTGCCTCGAGTCGGCAGGGCGGTGAGACCCAGTACTTC.

This clone was recorded a few times. The rearrangement joins TRBV11-2 to TRBJ1-4; 8 positions agree with TRBD1. The CDR3 is made up of 14 amino acids. The germline V gene has CDR1 SGHAT and CDR2 FQNNGV. V lost 2 bases and J lost 10; bases outside the gene matches: 6. CDR3 region: CASSLTGGIRKLFF. CDR3 in DNA: TGTGCCAGCAGCTTAACAGGGGGTATCAGAAAACTGTTTTTT.

The rearrangement joins TRBV18 to TRBJ1-5; 9 bases agree with TRBD1. With V trimmed by 3 bases and J by 6 bases, 6 bases remained unmatched. The CDR3 is 15 residues long. Germline-derived CDR1 and CDR2 are KGHSH and LQKENI. CDR3 residues: CASSPGQGFTQPQHF. CDR3 sequence (DNA): TGTGCCAGCTCACCGGGACAGGGTTTCACTCAGCCCCAGCATTTT.

The rearrangement links TRBV23-1 to TRBJ2-5; no clear D. TRBV23-1 is recorded as an ORF, its role being uncertain. This CDR3 is 11 amino acids long. V was clipped by 11 bases and J by 2 bases, with 9 bases between them. CDR3 coding DNA: TGCGCCTGGCGGCAGCAAGAGACCCAGTACTTC. Residues: CAWRQQETQYF.

J is TRBJ2-7 and V is TRBV30; tentatively, D is TRBD2 (5 bases). V was clipped by 0 bases and J by 4 bases, with 16 bases between them. This CDR3 is built from 15 residues. Looked up from germline, CDR1 is GTSNPN and CDR2 is SVGIG (reference sequence). This CDR3 reads CAWSVPGRRPYEQYF. The DNA of the CDR3 is TGTGCCTGGAGTGTACCCGGCAGGAGGCCGTACGAGCAGTACTTC.